The source of this TCR beta chain is a study of T-cell reconstitution after alpha-beta-depleted transplantation in children (dated by TCRdb to the mid-2010s). In the study overall: Using TCR repertoire profiling, the study followed T-cell immune reconstitution in a quantitative way in children after TCRalphabeta/CD19-depleted allogeneic hematopoietic cell transplantation. General study outcomes and caveats: The apparently early recovery of alphabetaT-cell counts about two months after transplant reportedly depended on only several hundred rapidly expanded clones that came from non-depleted graft cells. Hyperexpanded clone frequencies declined over subsequent months; after one year, T-cell counts and TCRbeta diversity were mostly attributed to newly produced T cells. The high TCRbeta diversity at day 60 in some patients was ascribed to recipient T cells and intrathymic progenitors that had survived conditioning.

This sample's treatment or condition label indicates: allogeneic hematopoietic cell transplantation with graft depleted of TCRalphabeta T cells and CD19 B cells. TCRalphabeta/CD19-depleted allogeneic hematopoietic cell grafts were given to the transplant recipients, all of whom were children. This clonotype was counted between two and nine times. Its antigen is not yet known. Qualities for individual bases were not recorded, and no much larger clone is one base off. Library preparation was by PCR. Sequencing was performed on an Illumina HiSeq 2500. Molecular barcoding was employed in the preparation of TCR libraries, with unique molecular identifiers being used to normalize TCRbeta repertoire quantification. TCRdb applied fastp at Q25 and MiXCR to the public reads, then kept only in-frame beta chains. Here each entry gathers all rows of one CDR3 protein and keeps the most common genes and DNA. This sample comprises 450,000 to 550,000 distinct CDR3 sequences, approximately 10% of them detected only once. The ten largest clones represent roughly 15% of the sample.

The junction carries 21 bases between V and J, which are trimmed by 5 bases and 4 bases respectively. The CDR3, from cysteine to valine, totals 16 residues. Solely the CDR3 DNA is kept, with 48 bases framed from the first base. CDR1 and CDR2 are read off the germline V gene as MNHEY and SVGEGT. The clonotype was recovered from a female patient younger than 10 who had a stem cell transplant for aplastic anemia, so the T cells may come from the graft donor. The V gene is TRBV6-2 or TRBV6-3 and the J gene is TRBJ2-7, and TRBD1 may be the D gene, going by 5 matching bases. The source material was PBMCs, mostly from graft donor cells, sampled 180 days after TCRalphabeta/CD19-depleted stem cell transplant. In nucleotides, the sequence is TGTGCCAGCAGTCCCCACCGCATACAGGTGGAATACGAGCAGTACGTC. The translation is CASSPHRIQVEYEQYV.